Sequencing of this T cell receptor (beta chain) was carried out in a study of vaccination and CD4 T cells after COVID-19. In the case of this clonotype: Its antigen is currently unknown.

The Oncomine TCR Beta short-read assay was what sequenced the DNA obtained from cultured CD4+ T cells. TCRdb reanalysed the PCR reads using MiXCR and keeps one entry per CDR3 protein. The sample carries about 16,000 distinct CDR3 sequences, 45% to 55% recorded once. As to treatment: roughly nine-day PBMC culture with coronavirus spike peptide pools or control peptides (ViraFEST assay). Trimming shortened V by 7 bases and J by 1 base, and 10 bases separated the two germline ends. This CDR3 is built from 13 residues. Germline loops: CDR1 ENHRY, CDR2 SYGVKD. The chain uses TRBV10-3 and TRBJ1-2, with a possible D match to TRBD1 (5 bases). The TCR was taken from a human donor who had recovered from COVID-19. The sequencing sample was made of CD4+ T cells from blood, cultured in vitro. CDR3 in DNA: TGTGCCATCATGCAACAGGATAACTATGGCTACACCTTC. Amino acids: CAIMQQDNYGYTF.